The 32 T cell receptor beta chains reported below all come from one sample, sequenced in a study of blood T cell repertoires in COVID-19. Here immunoSEQ multiplex PCR was the method, and the copy in TCRdb shows in-frame clones only, minus some. Found here are around 140,000 clones, approximately 80% of them singletons; the top ten hold approximately 8.7%. Sequenced: peripheral blood. The origin of the receptors is a woman aged 55-70 years with active or convalescent COVID-19.

The CDR3 sequence: CASSLRRGGTDTQYF. CDR3 nucleotides: TGTGCCAGCAGCTTACGGCGGGGGGGCACAGATACGCAGTATTTT. This rearrangement joins TRBV7-2 to TRBJ2-3, with 8 bases aligning to TRBD2. This CDR3 has 15 residues. After removal of 2 bases from V and 1 base from J, the junction contained 2 bases not matched to a gene. Germline V gene sequence: CDR1 SGHTA, CDR2 FQGNSA.

This chain links TRBV5-1 with TRBJ1-1; D might be TRBD1 (5 bases). The ends were cut back, 2 bases at V and 6 bases at J, with 11 bases in the middle. Per the germline V gene, CDR1 is SGHRS and CDR2 is YFSETQ. The CDR3 consists of 13 residues. CDR3: CASSLDGAAEAFF. The CDR3 nucleotides are TGCGCCAGCAGCTTAGATGGGGCCGCTGAAGCTTTCTTT.

The chain joins TRBV29-1 to TRBJ2-1; a possible D gene is TRBD1 (5 bases). Germline-derived CDR1 and CDR2 are SQVTM and ANQGSEA. V was trimmed by 5 bases and J by 3 bases, leaving 17 bases between them. The CDR3 has 15 amino acids. The CDR3 bases are TGCAGCGTTTCCCTAGGTGGGGCGGTCTACAATGAGCAGTTCTTC. Amino acids: CSVSLGGAVYNEQFF.

This clone was recorded a few times. The chain combines TRBV27 with TRBJ2-3; a weak D match, TRBD1 (5 bases). V lost 0 bases to trimming and J lost 2 bases, with 9 bases between them. Germline V CDR1 and CDR2: MNHEY, SMNVEV (reference sequence). The CDR3 consists of 15 residues. The CDR3 DNA sequence: TGTGCCAGCAGTTTATCGGGGCGGTTCACAGATACGCAGTATTTT. It translates to CASSLSGRFTDTQYF.

The chain uses TRBV7-9 and TRBJ1-6; D unclear. The CDR3 extends over 14 amino acids. The V end lost 1 base, the J end lost 6 bases, and 7 bases lay between the germline ends. The germline V gene has CDR1 SEHNR and CDR2 FQNEAQ (reference sequence). CDR3 loop: CASSLDSPNSPLHF. In nucleotides, the CDR3 is TGTGCCAGCAGCTTAGACAGTCCTAATTCACCCCTCCACTTT.

Details on this clone: This sample includes further DNA sequences coding for the same CDR3. The chain uses TRBV5-1 and TRBJ1-1; D perhaps matches TRBD1 (5 bases). The V gene's germline CDR1 is SGHRS and CDR2 YFSETQ. This CDR3 has 15 residues. The V and J ends lost 0 bases and 1 base respectively, with 10 bases between them. The CDR3 sequence: CASSLVPGGNTEAFF. The CDR3 DNA reads as TGCGCCAGCAGCTTGGTACCGGGGGGGAACACTGAAGCTTTCTTT. Based on the CDR3 plus reference TRBV5-1 and TRBJ1-1, the full variable domain is KAGVTQTPRYLIKTRGQQVTLSCSPISGHRSVSWYQQTPGQGLQFLFEYFSETQRNKGNFPGRFSGRQFSNSRSEMNVSTLELGDSALYLCASSLVPGGNTEAFFGQGTRLTVV.

The rearrangement uses TRBV7-2 and TRBJ1-3; weak D call: TRBD1 (6 bases). Germline CDR1 and CDR2: SGHTA and FQGNSA. The CDR3 covers 13 residues. Trimming removed 5 bases at V and 4 bases at J, with 9 bases between. Written as DNA, the CDR3 is TGTGCCAGCAGCCCTGGACAGGGAAACACCATATATTTT. As protein: CASSPGQGNTIYF.

This clone came up once. This rearrangement joins TRBV18 to TRBJ1-1; 8 bases agree with TRBD1. The length of the CDR3 is 18 residues. The V gene's germline CDR1 is KGHSH and CDR2 LQKENI. The V segment lost 3 bases and the J segment 0 bases; nucleotides outside the gene matches: 12. The CDR3 sequence is CASSPSVPGQDLNTEAFF. In DNA form, the CDR3 reads TGTGCCAGCTCACCGAGCGTGCCGGGACAGGACTTGAACACTGAAGCTTTCTTT.

This rearrangement joins TRBV28 to TRBJ2-7; D perhaps matches TRBD2 (7 bases). The germline V gene has CDR1 MDHEN and CDR2 SYDVKM. There are 13 residues in the CDR3. Trimming took 5 bases from V and 7 from J, leaving 15 bases between them. The CDR3, as DNA: TGTGCCAGCAGTCCCCCCGGGGGGCGGGAGCAGTACTTC. Amino acids: CASSPPGGREQYF.

In its sample, this clone was seen a few times. The chain links TRBV18 to TRBJ2-6, with TRBD1 identical over 11 bases. Germline-derived CDR1 and CDR2 are KGHSH and LQKENI. The CDR3 has 20 amino acids. Unmatched junction bases numbered 10, after V lost 2 bases and J lost 1 base. The DNA of the CDR3 is TGTGCCAGCTCACCAGGACAGGGGGCAGGGGTGTTATCTGGGGCCAACGTCCTGACTTTC. Residues: CASSPGQGAGVLSGANVLTF.

The chain carries TRBV2 and TRBJ1-2; D call uncertain. The V gene lost 5 bases and the J gene lost 3 bases, with 16 bases spanning the gap. The CDR3 runs 15 residues. The germline CDR1 and CDR2 sequences are SNHLY and FYNNEI. CDR3 loop: CASSITRTSDYGYTF. The CDR3 nucleotides read TGTGCCAGCAGTATTACGAGAACGAGCGACTATGGCTACACCTTC. The whole variable domain, remainder taken from reference TRBV2 and TRBJ1-2, is EPEVTQTPSHQVTQMGQEVILRCVPISNHLYFYWYRQILGQKVEFLVSFYNNEISEKSEIFDDQFSVERPDGSNFTLKIRSTKLEDSAMYFCASSITRTSDYGYTFGSGTRLTVV.

This chain joins TRBV7-9 and TRBJ2-2; D not resolved. The CDR3 spans 14 residues. Trimming took 4 bases from V and 0 from J, leaving 6 bases between them. CDR1 is SEHNR and CDR2 is FQNEAQ in the germline V gene (reference sequence). CDR3 loop: CASSSTANTGELFF. The CDR3 region has the DNA TGTGCCAGCAGCTCTACGGCGAACACCGGGGAGCTGTTTTTT.

The chain combines TRBV6-4 with TRBJ2-6; TRBD1 might be the D (6 bases). The V end lost 6 bases, the J end lost 0 bases, and 15 bases lay between the germline ends. The V gene's germline CDR1 is MRHNA and CDR2 SNTAGT. The CDR3 runs to 17 residues. The CDR3: CASSAGQSFSGANVLTF. CDR3 in DNA: TGTGCCAGCAGCGCCGGACAGAGCTTCTCTGGGGCCAACGTCCTGACTTTC.

The V call is TRBV5-1, the J call TRBJ1-3; 11 nucleotides agree with TRBD1. Germline CDR1 and CDR2: SGHRS and YFSETQ. The J segment lost 3 bases and the V segment lost 4 bases, leaving 3 bases of the junction unmatched. The CDR3 sequence is 15 residues long. DNA for the CDR3: TGCGCCAGCAGCGGGGGACAGGGGGTTGGAAACACCATATATTTT. It codes for CASSGGQGVGNTIYF.

The table lists this clone with a count of one. The chain is built from TRBV7-3 and TRBJ1-6; D is undetermined. The CDR3 totals 13 residues. Germline V gene data show CDR1 as SGHTA and CDR2 as FQGTGA. V was clipped by 1 base and J by 7 bases, with 5 bases between them. The DNA of the CDR3 is TGTGCCAGCAGCTTAATACGGAATTCACCCCTCCACTTT. Its protein is CASSLIRNSPLHF.

The V gene is TRBV5-5, the J gene TRBJ2-5, with D tentatively TRBD1 (5 bases). Trimming removed 3 bases at V and 2 bases at J, with 14 bases between. CDR3 length: 15 residues. Germline values: CDR1 SGHKS, CDR2 YYEKEE (reference sequence). The CDR3 coding sequence is TGTGCCAGCAGCTCCAAAGACAGACCTCAAGAGACCCAGTACTTC. This sequence encodes CASSSKDRPQETQYF.

V usage is TRBV6-5 and J usage is TRBJ1-1; possibly TRBD1 for D (6 bases). This CDR3 contains 14 residues. The ends were cut back, 2 bases at V and 1 base at J, with 8 bases in the middle. Germline V CDR1 and CDR2: MNHEY, SVGAGI. The CDR3 sequence is CASSYPGENTEAFF. CDR3 DNA: TGTGCCAGCAGTTACCCAGGGGAGAACACTGAAGCTTTCTTT.

The rearrangement uses TRBV6-2 or TRBV6-3 and TRBJ2-5, with D possibly matching TRBD2 (5 bases). Germline V gives CDR1 MNHEY, CDR2 SVGEGT. There are 14 residues in the CDR3. The ends were cut back, 0 bases at V and 4 bases at J, with 9 bases in the middle. CDR3: CASSYSSEGETQYF. The CDR3, as DNA: TGTGCCAGCAGTTACTCGTCTGAGGGAGAGACCCAGTACTTC.

V is TRBV15 and J is TRBJ2-1; 10 positions agree with TRBD2. The CDR3 has 18 amino acids. Germline loops: CDR1 LNHNV, CDR2 YYDKDF (reference sequence). The trim removed 0 bases at V and 3 bases at J, leaving 8 bases unmatched. CDR3 in DNA: TGTGCCACCAGCAGAGATCGGACTAGCGGACTATACTACAATGAGCAGTTCTTC. It is translated as CATSRDRTSGLYYNEQFF.

This clone was counted a single time. This chain's CDR3 is CASSQWPTPTTSSYNEQFF. The CDR3 region has the DNA TGCGCCAGCAGTCAATGGCCGACACCGACGACTAGCTCCTACAATGAGCAGTTCTTC. The V and J genes are TRBV23-1 and TRBJ2-1, with D perhaps matching TRBD2 (6 bases). TRBV23-1 is reported as an ORF; its role is uncertain. The CDR3 extends over 19 amino acids. V shed 1 base and J shed 0 bases, with 19 bases lying between them.

The chain uses TRBV10-3 and TRBJ2-1; 8 positions agree with TRBD2. CDR1 ENHRY and CDR2 SYGVKD come from the germline V gene. V shed 4 bases and J 12 bases; nucleotides not matched to a gene: 5. The CDR3 has 12 amino acids. The chain's CDR3 is CAISVSGGVQFF. CDR3 sequence (DNA): TGTGCCATCAGTGTGTCCGGGGGGGTGCAGTTCTTC.

The chain uses TRBV4-2 and TRBJ2-1, with a tentative D call TRBD2 (6 bases). This CDR3 contains 16 residues. V lost 1 base and J lost 0, with 10 bases in between. The germline CDR1 and CDR2 sequences are LGHNA and YNFKEQ. The CDR3 bases are TGTGCCAGCAGCCAAGTCCGCGGGACCTCCTACAATGAGCAGTTCTTC. The encoded protein is CASSQVRGTSYNEQFF.

This chain links TRBV5-1 with TRBJ1-2; no clear D gene. The CDR3 spans 15 residues. Germline V lookup: CDR1 SGHRS, CDR2 YFSETQ. Trimming cost V 0 bases and J 5 bases, with 14 bases left between them. The CDR3 nucleotides are TGCGCCAGCAGCTTGGAAGAGGGCGGGCTGTATGGCTACACCTTC. Protein: CASSLEEGGLYGYTF.

This clone occurred a few times. The chain couples TRBV4-1 to TRBJ1-2; TRBD1 is a possible D gene (6 bases). CDR1 MGHRA and CDR2 YSYEKL come from the germline V gene. V gave up 7 bases and J gave up 1 base, with 19 bases separating them. The CDR3 is 16 amino acids. The CDR3 region has the DNA TGCGCCAGCACCGTCATCCCGGGGACACTTAACTATGGCTACACCTTC. Translating gives CASTVIPGTLNYGYTF.

The chain links TRBV5-1 to TRBJ1-1; a possible D gene is TRBD1 (5 bases). With 7 bases removed from V and 0 bases from J, the gap between germline ends came to 22 bases. This CDR3 contains 17 residues. The V gene's germline CDR1 is SGHRS and CDR2 YFSETQ. Written as DNA, the CDR3 is TGCGCCAGCCACCCTGAGCCAGGGCAATTCATGAACACTGAAGCTTTCTTT. Translation: CASHPEPGQFMNTEAFF.

The chain is built from TRBV27 and TRBJ2-7; D possibly corresponds to TRBD1 (5 bases). CDR3 length equals 13 residues. V was trimmed by 5 bases and J by 3 bases, leaving 11 bases between them. CDR1 is MNHEY and CDR2 is SMNVEV in the germline V gene (reference sequence). CDR3 sequence: CASSPNRGYEQYV. The CDR3 nucleotides are TGTGCCAGCAGTCCCAATAGGGGCTACGAGCAGTACGTC.

V gene TRBV29-1 combines with J gene TRBJ2-1, with 11 bases aligning to TRBD2. From germline, CDR1 is SQVTM and CDR2 ANQGSEA. This CDR3 spans 15 amino acids. The ends lost 7 bases at V and 6 bases at J; junction bases unmatched: 11. CDR3 amino acids: CSAILAGVVSNEQFF. Written as DNA, the CDR3 is TGCAGCGCAATACTAGCGGGAGTTGTGAGCAATGAGCAGTTCTTC.

V and J are TRBV5-1 and TRBJ1-6; a possible D gene is TRBD1 (6 bases). V was trimmed by 2 bases and J by 1 base, leaving 7 bases between them. Germline loops: CDR1 SGHRS, CDR2 YFSETQ. The CDR3 spans 15 residues. In nucleotides, the CDR3 is TGCGCCAGCAGCTTACAGGGATCCTATAATTCACCCCTCCACTTT. Translating gives CASSLQGSYNSPLHF.

CDR3: CASSTTSFPYEQYF. The CDR3 DNA reads TGTGCCAGCAGTACGACTAGTTTCCCCTACGAGCAGTACTTC. This sequence joins TRBV6-5 and TRBJ2-7, with D maybe TRBD2 (6 bases). Germline CDR1 reads MNHEY; CDR2 reads SVGAGI. The CDR3 consists of 14 residues. With 5 bases removed from V and 2 bases from J, the gap between germline ends came to 13 bases.

The V gene is TRBV28, the J gene TRBJ2-7; tentatively, D is TRBD1 (5 bases). Germline loops: CDR1 MDHEN, CDR2 SYDVKM. The CDR3 loop spans 15 amino acids. V dropped 7 bases and J dropped 5 bases, with 21 bases sitting between them. Here the CDR3 reads CASNTAGAGVDEQYV. CDR3 nucleotides: TGTGCCAGCAATACCGCTGGGGCAGGAGTGGACGAGCAGTACGTC.

This sequence joins TRBV12-5 and TRBJ1-2, with D tentatively TRBD1 (5 bases). The CDR3 is 17 amino acids. V lost 1 base to trimming and J lost 0 bases, with 15 bases between them. Per germline, CDR1 LGHNT and CDR2 FRNRAP. CDR3 nucleotides: TGTGCTAGTGGTTTGGGTCAGCAGGGACTACCTAACTATGGCTACACCTTC. It specifies CASGLGQQGLPNYGYTF.

The V gene is TRBV6-5, the J gene TRBJ1-5; D possibly corresponds to TRBD1 (5 bases). CDR1 is MNHEY and CDR2 is SVGAGI in the germline V gene. The V and J ends lost 8 bases and 9 bases respectively, with 23 bases between them. The CDR3 sequence is 15 residues long. Written as DNA, the CDR3 is TGTGCCAGCGCTTTGTGGGGCGGACCCACTGCGCCCCAGCATTTT. Translated: CASALWGGPTAPQHF.